A single sample is the source of the 8 T cell receptor beta chains below, sequenced in a study of glioma-infiltrating T cells. Using RNA template, CDR3s of TCR alpha and beta were amplified with iRepertoire arm-PCR. TCRdb independently ran MiXCR on the multiplex PCR reads; one entry per CDR3 protein. The sample records 300,000 to 450,000 distinct CDR3 sequences, less than 50% being singletons. Material for sequencing was glioma tissue, nonneoplastic brain tissue, or PBMCs (not recorded which). The source of these receptors is a human donor with low-grade glioma or glioblastoma, undergoing nonglioma brain surgery, or in good health (not recorded which).

Concerning this clonotype itself: A much larger clone sits a single nucleotide away, making a read error possible. The genes are TRBV7-2 and TRBJ2-1, with unresolved D. The CDR3 runs to 13 residues. Germline V CDR1 and CDR2: SGHTA, FQGNSA. The CDR3 bases are TGTGCCAGCAGCCTGTCCCTCCGCAATGATCAGTTCTTC. It encodes CASSLSLRNDQFF.

Comment on this clonotype: A much larger clone is a single base away; this may be a read error. The rearrangement joins TRBV6-2 or TRBV6-3 to TRBJ2-7, with 8 bases aligning to TRBD2. Germline assignment: CDR1 MNHEY and CDR2 SVGEGT. The CDR3 is made up of 16 amino acids. The CDR3 loop reads CASSHDPGTSFYERYF. The CDR3 DNA reads as TGTGCCAGCAGTCACGATCCCGGGACTAGTTTCTACGAGCGGTACTTC.

This clonotype was observed a handful of times. The rearrangement joins TRBV7-9 to TRBJ1-1; D is undetermined. Trimming pared 5 bases from V and 7 bases from J, leaving 11 bases between. The germline V gene encodes CDR1 SEHNR and CDR2 FQNEAQ (reference sequence). This CDR3 is built from 12 residues. In DNA, the CDR3 is TGTGCCAGCAGCGAATCTGGAGTTGAAGCTTTCTTT. This gives the protein CASSESGVEAFF.

This clonotype appeared a few times. The CDR3 is CASSPYQGVGYGYTF. The CDR3 region has the DNA TGTGCCAGCAGCCCTTACCAGGGGGTGGGCTATGGCTACACCTTC. The chain is built from TRBV7-2 and TRBJ1-2; 7 positions match TRBD1. Germline V CDR1 and CDR2: SGHTA, FQGNSA. The CDR3 is 15 amino acids. V trimming: 5 bases; J trimming: 4 bases; junction bases outside the gene matches: 10. Full variable domain (outside the CDR3, taken from reference TRBV7-2 and TRBJ1-2): GAGVSQSPSNKVTEKGKDVELRCDPISGHTALYWYRQSLGQGLEFLIYFQGNSAPDKSGLPSDRFSAERTGGSVSTLTIQRTQQEDSAVYLCASSPYQGVGYGYTFGSGTRLTVV.

This chain uses TRBV6-1 with TRBJ2-1; tentative D call: TRBD1 (5 bases). CDR3 length: 16 residues. Trimming removed 5 bases from V and 8 bases from J, with 22 bases in between. Germline V gene sequence: CDR1 MNHNS, CDR2 SASEGT. The chain's CDR3 is CASSPPLGARSDEQFF. In nucleotides, the CDR3 is TGTGCCAGCAGTCCCCCCTTAGGGGCGAGGAGCGATGAGCAGTTCTTC.

This clonotype was found a few times. This CDR3 is missing its conserved last phenylalanine or tryptophan, likely due to a read error. The rearrangement uses TRBV6-1 and TRBJ2-7, with D possibly TRBD1 on 5 matching bases. The V gene's germline CDR1 is MNHNS and CDR2 SASEGT. The CDR3 contains 12 residues. V was clipped by 5 bases and J by 8 bases, with 13 bases between them. DNA of the CDR3: TGTGCCAGCAGTTCCGACAGTGTGCAGCAGTACTCC. It is translated as CASSSDSVQQYS.

This clonotype has ten or more counts. The chain recombines TRBV10-3 with TRBJ2-1; TRBD1 matches 9 bases. This CDR3 is 14 amino acids long. Trimming took 6 bases from V and 9 from J; bases not matched to a gene: 9. CDR1 and CDR2 from the germline V gene are ENHRY and SYGVKD. The CDR3 loop reads CAIRAGTGISEQFF. CDR3 bases: TGTGCCATCAGGGCCGGGACAGGGATAAGTGAGCAGTTCTTC.

This sequence joins TRBV6-1 and TRBJ2-4; no clear D. Germline lookup yields CDR1 MNHNS and CDR2 SASEGT. Trimming took off 7 bases at V and 6 bases at J, with 19 bases between the two ends. The CDR3 covers 15 residues. CDR3 DNA sequence: TGTGCCAGCACCCTTGGTCCGTTCGGCCCAAACATTCAGTACTTC. This codes for CASTLGPFGPNIQYF.